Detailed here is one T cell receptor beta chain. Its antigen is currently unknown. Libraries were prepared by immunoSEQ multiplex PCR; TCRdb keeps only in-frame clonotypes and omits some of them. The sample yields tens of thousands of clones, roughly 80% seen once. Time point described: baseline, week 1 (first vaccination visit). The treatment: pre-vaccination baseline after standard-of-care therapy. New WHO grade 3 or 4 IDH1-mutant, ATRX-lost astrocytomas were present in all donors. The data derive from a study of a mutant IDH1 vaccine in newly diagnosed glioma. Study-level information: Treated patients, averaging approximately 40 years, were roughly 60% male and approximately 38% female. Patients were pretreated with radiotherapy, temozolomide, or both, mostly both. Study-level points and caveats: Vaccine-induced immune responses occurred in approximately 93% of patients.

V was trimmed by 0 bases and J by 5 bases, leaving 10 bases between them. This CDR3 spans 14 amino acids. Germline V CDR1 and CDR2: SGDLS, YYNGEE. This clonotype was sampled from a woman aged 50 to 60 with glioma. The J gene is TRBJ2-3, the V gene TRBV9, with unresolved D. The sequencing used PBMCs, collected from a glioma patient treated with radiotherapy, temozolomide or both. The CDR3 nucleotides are TGTGCCAGCAGCGTAGCTACCAGTAGAGATACGCAGTATTTT. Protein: CASSVATSRDTQYF.